This passage covers 14 T cell receptor beta chains from one sample sequenced in a study of Ad26.COV2.S vaccination and SARS-CoV-2 variants. Here immunoSEQ multiplex PCR was the method, and the copy in TCRdb shows in-frame clones only, minus some. Among 100,000 or so clones, about 78% were seen once, and the ten largest hold 15% to 20%. The sequencing here drew on peripheral blood, taken after recovery from COVID-19. These receptors all stem from a human donor who had recovered from COVID-19.

V and J are TRBV2 and TRBJ1-6, with D hard to call. Trimming left V 3 bases short and J 5 bases short, with 8 bases between. CDR1 is SNHLY and CDR2 is FYNNEI in the germline V gene. This CDR3 spans 14 amino acids. The CDR3 is CASSEERNNSPLHF. The CDR3, as DNA: TGTGCCAGCAGTGAGGAAAGGAATAATTCACCCCTCCACTTT.

This clone was counted a single time. The chain combines TRBV6-5 with TRBJ2-2; no clear D. The germline V and J ends were trimmed by 5 bases and 3 bases, with 7 bases remaining between them. The germline CDR1 and CDR2 sequences are MNHEY and SVGAGI. There are 13 residues in the CDR3. In DNA form, the CDR3 reads TGTGCCAGCAGTCGAGGATACACCGGGGAGCTGTTTTTT. It codes for CASSRGYTGELFF.

The chain employs TRBV6-5 and TRBJ2-7; D perhaps matches TRBD1 (6 bases). CDR3 length: 13 residues. Trimming pared 2 bases from V and 5 bases from J, leaving 10 bases between. Germline V lookup: CDR1 MNHEY, CDR2 SVGAGI. Here the CDR3 reads CASSYQQGHEQYF. The CDR3 nucleotides read TGTGCCAGCAGTTACCAACAGGGACACGAGCAGTACTTC.

This chain uses TRBV2 with TRBJ2-1; 9 positions match TRBD1. V gave up 7 bases and J gave up 5 bases; unmatched junction bases: 12. The V gene's germline CDR1 is SNHLY and CDR2 FYNNEI. This CDR3 contains 16 residues. The CDR3 is CASTRGRQGGNNEQFF. In DNA, the CDR3 is TGTGCCAGCACAAGGGGAAGACAGGGGGGAAACAATGAGCAGTTCTTC.

The chain is built from TRBV30 and TRBJ2-3, with 16 bases matching TRBD2. Germline values: CDR1 GTSNPN, CDR2 SVGIG (reference sequence). Trimming took 1 base from V and 9 from J; bases not matched to a gene: 4. This CDR3 region has 15 residues. CDR3 bases: TGTGCCTGGAGTGCCGGGACTAGCGGGGGGGCGACGCAGTATTTT. It yields the protein CAWSAGTSGGATQYF.

V is TRBV19 and J is TRBJ1-3; D uncertain. The germline CDR1 and CDR2 sequences are LNHDA and SQIVND (reference sequence). Trimming removed 3 bases from V and 0 bases from J, with 9 bases in between. This CDR3 comprises 15 residues. The CDR3 DNA reads as TGTGCCAGTAGTATTCGGGCGAACTCTGGAAACACCATATATTTT. This codes for CASSIRANSGNTIYF. The full variable domain, with the rest looked up from reference TRBV19 and TRBJ1-3, is DGGITQSPKYLFRKEGQNVTLSCEQNLNHDAMYWYRQDPGQGLRLIYYSQIVNDFQKGDIAEGYSVSREKKESFPLTVTSAQKNPTAFYLCASSIRANSGNTIYFGEGSWLTVV.

V usage is TRBV2 and J usage is TRBJ1-1, with a possible D match to TRBD1 (5 bases). V was trimmed by 7 bases and J by 4 bases, leaving 22 bases between them. The CDR3 sequence is 16 residues long. Per the germline V gene, CDR1 is SNHLY and CDR2 is FYNNEI. CDR3 nucleotides: TGTGCCAGCACCCCTGGGGTGGGGCAGGGCGGCACTGAAGCTTTCTTT. It encodes CASTPGVGQGGTEAFF.

This rearrangement joins TRBV4-1 to TRBJ1-2; possibly TRBD1 for D (6 bases). Deletions cut 9 bases from V and 0 bases from J, with 14 bases between. CDR1 is MGHRA, CDR2 YSYEKL, per germline. The CDR3 loop spans 14 amino acids. The CDR3 sequence is CASGADSTNYGYTF. CDR3 in DNA: TGCGCCAGTGGGGCGGACAGCACTAACTATGGCTACACCTTC.

This clone was seen a single time. The CDR3 loop reads CSVEDPGSDEQYF. DNA of the CDR3: TGCAGCGTTGAAGATCCGGGCAGCGACGAGCAGTACTTC. The V and J genes are TRBV29-1 and TRBJ2-7; D is uncertain. CDR1 and CDR2 (germline): SQVTM, ANQGSEA. This CDR3 has 13 amino acids. Deletions cut 0 bases from V and 5 bases from J, with 11 bases between.

The genes are TRBV19 and TRBJ1-2; D perhaps matches TRBD1 (6 bases). Trimming pared 10 bases from V and 0 bases from J, leaving 18 bases between. The germline gives CDR1 LNHDA, CDR2 SQIVND (reference sequence). This CDR3 contains 15 residues. The CDR3 bases are TGTGCCACCTCCCCAGGGGCAGTCCCTAACTATGGCTACACCTTC. Translation: CATSPGAVPNYGYTF.

This clone was detected a few times. The chain links TRBV30 to TRBJ1-6; D is uncertain. The CDR3 covers 13 residues. The germline V and J ends were trimmed by 3 bases and 7 bases, with 10 bases remaining between them. Germline assignment: CDR1 GTSNPN and CDR2 SVGIG (reference sequence). DNA of the CDR3: TGTGCCTGGAGACGGACTAACAATTCACCCCTCCACTTT. Protein sequence: CAWRRTNNSPLHF.

This clone was detected only a few times. The CDR3 reads CAWSKREKETQYF. The CDR3 DNA follows: TGTGCCTGGAGTAAACGGGAGAAAGAGACCCAGTACTTC. This rearrangement joins TRBV30 to TRBJ2-5; the D gene is possibly TRBD2 (6 bases). CDR1 and CDR2 from the germline V gene are GTSNPN and SVGIG (reference sequence). V was shortened by 2 bases and J by 3 bases, with 10 bases between the two germline ends. The CDR3 runs 13 residues.

The chain recombines TRBV6-1 with TRBJ2-2, with D perhaps matching TRBD1 (5 bases). CDR3 length equals 15 residues. V lost 3 bases, J lost 5 bases, and 13 bases lay in between. Germline loops: CDR1 MNHNS, CDR2 SASEGT. The CDR3 region is CASSDPPTGTGELFF. The CDR3 DNA reads TGTGCCAGCAGTGACCCCCCCACAGGTACCGGGGAGCTGTTTTTT.

This clone was detected a few times. The chain uses TRBV10-2 and TRBJ1-6; weak D call: TRBD1 (6 bases). CDR1 is WSHSY and CDR2 is SAAADI in the germline V gene. Trimming took off 7 bases at V and 11 bases at J, with 24 bases between the two ends. The CDR3 has 16 residues. CDR3 residues: CASTHQTGAAWAPLHF. The CDR3 DNA reads TGCGCCAGCACTCACCAGACAGGCGCGGCTTGGGCACCCCTCCACTTT.